This T cell receptor beta chain was recorded in a study of T cells after yellow fever vaccination. Across the whole study: Preparation of fractions with low cell numbers was performed using SMART-Seq v4 Ultra Low Input.

This clonotype is medium-sized within its sample. The antigen remains unidentified. Researchers made TCR cDNA using 5'RACE template switching, and this step added a universal primer site and UMIs. Using its own MiXCR run on the 5' RACE reads, TCRdb lists one record per CDR3 protein. This sample has about 510,000 distinct CDR3 sequences; around a fifth occur once, and the top ten carry approximately 15%. General study results and limits: A faster peak, day 5 versus 15, was reached by the weaker secondary response. Abundant bulk-population clonotypes could contaminate the FACS-sorted repertoires.

CDR1 and CDR2 from the germline V gene are SGHTA and FQGTGA. There are 15 residues in the CDR3. The J segment lost 7 bases and the V segment lost 4 bases, leaving 8 bases of the junction unmatched. The source of this sequence is a man between 18 and 35 years old who received the YFV17D yellow fever vaccine. The gene calls are TRBV7-3 and TRBJ2-2; the match to TRBD2 covers 8 bases. The sample here was PBMCs, taken roughly 23 days after the first yellow fever vaccination. This CDR3 is CASSSSRGGSGELFF. CDR3 nucleotides: TGTGCCAGCAGCTCCTCTCGGGGGGGAAGCGGGGAGCTGTTTTTT.